This T cell receptor (beta chain) originates from a study of STAT5B mutations in CD4+ large granular lymphocyte leukemia. This clone was seen a single time. This CDR3 is built from 15 residues. The trim removed 5 bases at V and 7 bases at J, leaving 8 bases unmatched. Germline V CDR1 and CDR2: SGHNT, YENEEA. Measured with immunoSEQ multiplex PCR; TCRdb has only the in-frame clones, and not every one. This table has tens of thousands of clones, about 79% appearing once. This sequence was found in a human donor in good health. Specimen: CD4+ T cells from blood buffy coats. This chain connects TRBV11-3 to TRBJ2-1, with 10 bases that match TRBD2. The CDR3 sequence: CASSRTSGAGNEQFF. The CDR3, as DNA: TGTGCCAGCAGCCGAACTAGCGGGGCAGGGAATGAGCAGTTCTTC.